This T cell receptor (beta chain) is from a study of cytomegalovirus exposure and HLA in healthy donors. This clone was counted between two and nine times. Antigen: not known. The CDR3 runs 15 residues. J lost 5 bases, V lost 1 base, and 4 bases had no gene match. Germline V gene data show CDR1 as MGHRA and CDR2 as YSYEKL. Study-level points and caveats: In an earlier analysis, about 90% or about 30%: the productive usage of most TCR beta V segments.

Primers for the PCR totalled 60 Vbeta and 13 Jbeta. Method: immunoSEQ multiplex PCR; TCRdb's copy keeps in-frame clones and lacks some. Among 190,000 or so clones listed, less than 85% were seen once. The sequence came from a boy between 5 and 17 years old in good health and CMV-seronegative. Sequencing was performed on PBMCs. The J gene is TRBJ2-2, the V gene TRBV4-1; the match to TRBD1 covers 7 bases. CDR3: CASSQGDSRTGELFF. CDR3 in DNA: TGCGCCAGCAGCCAAGGGGACAGCAGAACCGGGGAGCTGTTTTTT.